Each of the 9 T cell receptor beta chains below was sequenced from the same sample in a study of blood T cells in healthy people across ages. The authors ran a second PCR of about 7 to 12 cycles using a sample-barcoded 5' primer and a J-beta primer mix. TCRdb itself ran the 5' RACE reads through MiXCR, one entry per CDR3 protein. The sample lists about 730,000 distinct CDR3 sequences, roughly 43% seen once, with 20% to 25% in the top ten. Sample: blood. The receptors here all came from a woman aged 55-69 years in good health.

In its sample, this clonotype was seen a few times. J is TRBJ1-5 and V is TRBV19, with D perhaps TRBD1 (5 bases). Germline assignment: CDR1 LNHDA and CDR2 SQIVND (reference sequence). V was clipped by 3 bases and J by 7 bases, with 10 bases between them. This CDR3 region has 13 residues. CDR3 DNA sequence: TGTGCCAGTAGTATTTCAGGGAGCCAGCCCCAGCATTTT. Protein product: CASSISGSQPQHF.

Many counts were recorded for this clonotype. The CDR3 protein is CASSFMRSGANVLTF. In DNA form, the CDR3 reads TGTGCCAGCTCGTTTATGCGCTCTGGGGCCAACGTCCTGACTTTC. The chain carries TRBV7-3 and TRBJ2-6, with no clear D. V gave up 8 bases and J gave up 0 bases, with 11 bases separating them. The CDR3 totals 15 residues. CDR1 SGHTA and CDR2 FQGTGA come from the germline V gene. Combining the CDR3 with reference TRBV7-3 and TRBJ2-6 gives the whole variable domain GAGVSQTPSNKVTEKGKYVELRCDPISGHTALYWYRQSLGQGPEFLIYFQGTGAADDSGLPNDRFFAVRPEGSVSTLKIQRTERGDSAVYLCASSFMRSGANVLTFGAGSRLTVL.

V is TRBV10-3 and J is TRBJ2-7; D is possibly TRBD2 (5 bases). Germline values: CDR1 ENHRY, CDR2 SYGVKD. V was pared by 6 bases and J by 0 bases, with 12 bases between. This CDR3 is built from 14 residues. The CDR3 reads CAISPAGSSYEQYF. Written as DNA, the CDR3 is TGTGCCATCAGCCCTGCGGGTTCCTCCTACGAGCAGTACTTC.

The genes are TRBV20-1 and TRBJ1-4, with 7 bases aligning to TRBD1. The CDR3 has 15 amino acids. The germline CDR1 and CDR2 sequences are DFQATT and SNEGSKA (reference sequence). The ends lost 2 bases at V and 6 bases at J; junction bases unmatched: 9. The CDR3 nucleotides are TGCAGTGCTAGATCTTCTACAGGGGTACATGAAAAACTGTTTTTT. It specifies CSARSSTGVHEKLFF.

The rearrangement uses TRBV7-9 and TRBJ2-5; 7 bases agree with TRBD1. V lost 3 bases, J lost 10 bases, and 8 bases stayed unmatched. Germline V gene lookup returns CDR1 SEHNR and CDR2 FQNEAQ (reference sequence). The CDR3 is 13 amino acids. The CDR3 DNA reads TGTGCCAGCAGCTTTCGGGACAGACCTCACCAGTACTTC. Translation gives CASSFRDRPHQYF. Full variable domain (remainder filled in from reference TRBV7-9 and TRBJ2-5): DTGVSQNPRHKITKRGQNVTFRCDPISEHNRLYWYRQTLGQGPEFLTYFQNEAQLEKSRLLSDRFSAERPKGSFSTLEIQRTEQGDSAMYLCASSFRDRPHQYFGPGTRLLVL.

The chain uses TRBV6-2 or TRBV6-3 and TRBJ2-4, with D hard to call. V lost 5 bases to trimming and J lost 0 bases, with 11 bases between them. The CDR3 spans 15 residues. In germline, CDR1 is MNHEY, CDR2 SVGEGT. The CDR3 sequence: CASSDNTLAKNIQYF. Here the CDR3 DNA reads TGTGCCAGCAGTGACAATACTCTAGCCAAAAACATTCAGTACTTC.

V and J are TRBV4-3 and TRBJ2-7, with D maybe TRBD1 (6 bases). The CDR3 has 15 residues. V lost 3 bases to trimming and J lost 0 bases, with 12 bases between them. The germline V gene encodes CDR1 LGHNA and CDR2 YSLEER. In DNA, the CDR3 is TGCGCCAGCAGCCAGGGCCGGGACACCTCCTACGAGCAGTACTTC. As protein: CASSQGRDTSYEQYF.

Concerning this clonotype: The junction departs from germline at one end; a sequencing error may be responsible. V is TRBV7-6 and J is TRBJ2-3; 10 bases align to TRBD2. The CDR3 is 14 amino acids. CDR1 SGHVS and CDR2 FNYEAQ come from the germline V gene. CDR3 nucleotide sequence: TGTGCCGGCAGCTTAGCGGGGGGCACAGATGCGCAGTATTTT. Translation gives CAGSLAGGTDAQYF. The full variable domain, completed using reference TRBV7-6 and TRBJ2-3, is GAGVSQSPRYKVTKRGQDVALRCDPISGHVSLYWYRQALGQGPEFLTYFNYEAQQDKSGLPNDRFSAERPEGSISTLTIQRTEQRDSAMYRCAGSLAGGTDAQYFGPGTRLTVL.

Concerning this clonotype itself: A much bigger clone sits one base away, suggesting this may be a read error. The chain employs TRBV29-1 and TRBJ2-1; a weak D match, TRBD2 (5 bases). CDR3 length: 14 amino acids. Trimming shortened V by 4 bases and J by 7 bases, and 17 bases separated the two germline ends. CDR1 SQVTM and CDR2 ANQGSEA come from the germline V gene. The CDR3 coding sequence is TGCAGCGTTGCCCGACGAGCGGTTAAAAATGAGCAGTTCTTC. Its protein product is CSVARRAVKNEQFF.